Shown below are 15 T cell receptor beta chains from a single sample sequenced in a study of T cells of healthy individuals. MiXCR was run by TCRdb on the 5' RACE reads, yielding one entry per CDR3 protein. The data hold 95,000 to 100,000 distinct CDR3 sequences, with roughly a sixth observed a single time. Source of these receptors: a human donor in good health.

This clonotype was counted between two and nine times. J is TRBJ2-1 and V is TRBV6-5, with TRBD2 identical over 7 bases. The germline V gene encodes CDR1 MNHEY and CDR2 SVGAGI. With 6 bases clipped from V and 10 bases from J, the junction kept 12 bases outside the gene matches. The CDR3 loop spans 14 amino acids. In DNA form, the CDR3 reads TGTGCCAGCAGCCAGAGCCTAGCGGTACTAGAGCAGTTCTTC. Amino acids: CASSQSLAVLEQFF.

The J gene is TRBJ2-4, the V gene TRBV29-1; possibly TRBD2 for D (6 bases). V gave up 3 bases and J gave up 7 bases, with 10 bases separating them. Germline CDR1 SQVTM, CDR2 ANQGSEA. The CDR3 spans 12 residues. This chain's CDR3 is CSVDPGTNIQYF. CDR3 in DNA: TGCAGCGTTGATCCCGGGACTAACATTCAGTACTTC. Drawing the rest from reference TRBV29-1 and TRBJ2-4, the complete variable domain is SAVISQKPSRDICQRGTSLTIQCQVDSQVTMMFWYRQQPGQSLTLIATANQGSEATYESGFVIDKFPISRPNLTFSTLTVSNMSPEDSSIYLCSVDPGTNIQYFGAGTRLSVL.

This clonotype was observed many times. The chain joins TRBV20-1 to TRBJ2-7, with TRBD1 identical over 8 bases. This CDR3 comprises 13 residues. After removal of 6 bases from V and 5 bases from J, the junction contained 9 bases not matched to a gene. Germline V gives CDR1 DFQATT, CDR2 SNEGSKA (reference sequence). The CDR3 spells CSALPDRVDEQYF. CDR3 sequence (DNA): TGCAGTGCCCTACCGGACAGGGTGGACGAGCAGTACTTC.

CDR3 sequence (DNA): TGCAGCGCACTAGCGGGAGTCATCGGGGAGCTGTTTTTT. It is translated as CSALAGVIGELFF. This chain uses TRBV29-1 with TRBJ2-2; 11 bases are a match to TRBD2. The ends lost 7 bases at V and 7 bases at J; junction bases unmatched: 5. This CDR3 has 13 amino acids. Germline values: CDR1 SQVTM, CDR2 ANQGSEA.

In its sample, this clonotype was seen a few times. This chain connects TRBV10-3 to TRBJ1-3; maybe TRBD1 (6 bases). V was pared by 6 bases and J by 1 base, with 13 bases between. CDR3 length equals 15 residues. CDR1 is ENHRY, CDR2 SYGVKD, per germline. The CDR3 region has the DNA TGTGCCATCAGCGGGGGGCAGGTTTCTGGAAACACCATATATTTT. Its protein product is CAISGGQVSGNTIYF.

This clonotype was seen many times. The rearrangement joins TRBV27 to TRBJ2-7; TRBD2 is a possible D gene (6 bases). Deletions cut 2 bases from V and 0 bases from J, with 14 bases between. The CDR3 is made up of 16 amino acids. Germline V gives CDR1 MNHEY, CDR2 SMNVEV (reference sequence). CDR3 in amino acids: CASSLVAAPYSYEQYF. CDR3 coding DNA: TGTGCCAGCAGTTTAGTAGCGGCACCGTACTCCTACGAGCAGTACTTC.

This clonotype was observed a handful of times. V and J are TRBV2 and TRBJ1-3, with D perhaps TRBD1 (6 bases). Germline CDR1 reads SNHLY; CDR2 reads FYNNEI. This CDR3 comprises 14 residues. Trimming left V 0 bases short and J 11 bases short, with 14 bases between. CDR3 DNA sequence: TGTGCCAGCAGTGAAGCGACAACAGGGAAGGCCATATATTTT. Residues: CASSEATTGKAIYF.

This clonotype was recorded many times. CDR3 sequence (DNA): TGCAGCGGAGCCGACAGGGAAGCTTTCTTT. It yields the protein CSGADREAFF. The chain is built from TRBV29-1 and TRBJ1-1, with TRBD1 as a possible D gene (6 bases). Trimming took 7 bases from V and 8 from J, leaving 11 bases between them. The CDR3 is made up of 10 amino acids. CDR1 is SQVTM, CDR2 ANQGSEA, per germline.

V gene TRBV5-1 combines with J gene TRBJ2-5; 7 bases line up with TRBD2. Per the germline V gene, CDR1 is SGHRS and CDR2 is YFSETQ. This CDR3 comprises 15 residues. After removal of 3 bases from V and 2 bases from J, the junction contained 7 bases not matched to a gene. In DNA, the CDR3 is TGCGCCAGCAGCTATATGGGGACTACTCAAGAGACCCAGTACTTC. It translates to CASSYMGTTQETQYF.

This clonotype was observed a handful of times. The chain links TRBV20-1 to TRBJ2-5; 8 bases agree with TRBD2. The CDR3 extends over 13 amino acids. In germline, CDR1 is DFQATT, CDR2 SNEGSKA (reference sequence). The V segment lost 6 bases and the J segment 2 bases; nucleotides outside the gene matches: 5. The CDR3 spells CSASSGSQETQYF. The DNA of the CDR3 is TGCAGTGCCAGCAGCGGGAGTCAAGAGACCCAGTACTTC.

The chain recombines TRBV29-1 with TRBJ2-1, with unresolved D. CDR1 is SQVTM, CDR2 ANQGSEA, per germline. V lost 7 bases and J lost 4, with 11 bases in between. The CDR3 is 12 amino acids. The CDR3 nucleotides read TGCAGCGCGACTTTAGGGTACAATGAGCAGTTCTTC. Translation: CSATLGYNEQFF.

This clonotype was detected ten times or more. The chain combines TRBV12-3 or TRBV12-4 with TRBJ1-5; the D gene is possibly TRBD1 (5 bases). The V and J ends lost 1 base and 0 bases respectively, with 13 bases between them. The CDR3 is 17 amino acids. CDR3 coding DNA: TGTGCCAGCAGTTTAGTTCCCCGACAGTATAGCAATCAGCCCCAGCATTTT. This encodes CASSLVPRQYSNQPQHF.

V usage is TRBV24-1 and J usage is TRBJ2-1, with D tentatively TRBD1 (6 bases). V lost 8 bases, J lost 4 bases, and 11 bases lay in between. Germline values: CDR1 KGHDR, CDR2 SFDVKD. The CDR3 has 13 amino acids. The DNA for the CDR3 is TGTGCCACCATGGACAGAACTTACAATGAGCAGTTCTTC. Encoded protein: CATMDRTYNEQFF.

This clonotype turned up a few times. This CDR3 reads CASREVQTQYF. In DNA, the CDR3 is TGTGCCAGCAGAGAGGTGCAGACCCAGTACTTC. The chain uses TRBV6-2 or TRBV6-3 and TRBJ2-5; D gene ambiguous. This CDR3 has 11 residues. V lost 6 bases and J lost 6, with 8 bases in between. The germline CDR1 and CDR2 sequences are MNHEY and SVGEGT.

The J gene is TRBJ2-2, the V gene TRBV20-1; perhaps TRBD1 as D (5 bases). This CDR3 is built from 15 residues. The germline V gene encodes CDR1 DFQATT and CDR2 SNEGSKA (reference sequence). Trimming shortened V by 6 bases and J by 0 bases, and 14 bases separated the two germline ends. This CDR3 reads CSATGRQTNTGELFF. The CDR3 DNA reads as TGCAGTGCCACGGGCAGACAGACGAACACCGGGGAGCTGTTTTTT.